Below, one T cell receptor beta chain is given with its context. As yet, its antigen is unknown. This entry belongs to a study of T cell repertoires in cytomegalovirus infection. Study overall: Alongside well-studied HLA-B-restricted CMV epitopes, recently identified HLA-C-restricted CMV epitopes were also used. Matching HLA type, along with CMV infection, was indicated by public TCR beta signatures.

Per the germline V gene, CDR1 is MNHNS and CDR2 is SASEGT. This CDR3 is built from 15 residues. With 5 bases removed from V and 4 bases from J, the gap between germline ends came to 17 bases. TCRdb called the reads again in MiXCR, with one record for every CDR3 protein. The table records a few hundred thousand distinct CDR3 sequences, approximately 40% of them present only once. Broader study findings: Dominating the ex vivo response were TCR beta clonotypes that were CMV-specific and HLA-C-restricted. The cumulative frequency of public TCR beta families distinguished individuals who carried CMV together with the relevant HLA.

The origin of this receptor is a human donor in good health (CMV status not recorded). Some clones in this sample may be carry-over from other donors' samples. The sequenced sample was cultured PBMCs, obtained from culture after CMV antigen stimulation. V usage is TRBV6-1 and J usage is TRBJ1-1; D is possibly TRBD1 (5 bases). For the CDR3, the DNA is TGTGCCAGCAGTTACACAGGAGGAAGGGGCACTGAAGCTTTCTTT. It translates to CASSYTGGRGTEAFF.